This is a list of T cell receptor beta chains from one sample in a study of CD4 T cells in relation to SARS-CoV-2 and coronaviruses. These receptors' targets are unknown. Assay: immunoSEQ multiplex PCR; the TCRdb copy retains only in-frame clones and omits some. The repertoire has about 19,000 clones, 60% to 80% of them found once; the top ten carry less than 20%. The material sequenced was CD4+ T cells from PBMCs, cultured in vitro. These receptors originate from a human donor in good health. Both conserved end residues are part of each CDR3. Each record gives: V gene, clone size, J gene, D gene, CDR3 protein, CDR3 DNA. A D gene is named only where the DNA matches it firmly. The size entry is marked missing in some rows and otherwise reads once, few, many or a size class.

V: TRBV14
size: .
J: TRBJ2-7
D: .
CDR3: CATPPGSSYEQYF
DNA: TGTGCCACCCCACCAGGTTCCTCCTACGAGCAGTACTTC

V: TRBV4-2
size: .
J: TRBJ2-5
D: TRBD2
CDR3: CASSHDPAGRGETQYF
DNA: TGTGCCAGCAGCCATGACCCAGCGGGGCGAGGGGAGACCCAGTACTTC

V: TRBV6-1
size: .
J: TRBJ1-1
D: TRBD1
CDR3: CASSAAKGAGRTEAFF
DNA: TGTGCCAGCAGTGCGGCTAAGGGGGCTGGGAGAACTGAAGCTTTTTTT

V: TRBV19
size: .
J: TRBJ2-3
D: .
CDR3: CASDTVGSGDTQYF
DNA: TGTGCCAGTGATACCGTTGGTTCGGGCGATACGCAGTATTTT

V: TRBV18
size: .
J: TRBJ1-3
D: .
CDR3: CASSPPGHPSGNTIYF
DNA: TGTGCCAGCTCACCACCCGGACATCCCTCTGGAAACACCATATATTTT

V: TRBV5-1
size: .
J: TRBJ2-1
D: TRBD2
CDR3: CASSWTSGISYNEQFF
DNA: TGCGCCAGCAGCTGGACTAGCGGGATATCCTACAATGAGCAGTTCTTC

V: TRBV18
size: .
J: TRBJ2-2
D: TRBD2
CDR3: CASSPPPSGGQTGELFF
DNA: TGTGCCAGCTCACCACCCCCTAGCGGGGGCCAGACCGGGGAGCTGTTTTTT

V: TRBV2
size: .
J: TRBJ2-1
D: .
CDR3: CASSKLRLSSSYNEQFF
DNA: TGTGCCAGCAGTAAGTTACGACTCTCGAGCTCCTACAATGAGCAGTTCTTC

V: TRBV25-1
size: .
J: TRBJ2-5
D: .
CDR3: CASSDTGVIMETQYF
DNA: TGTGCCAGCAGTGATACGGGAGTCATAATGGAGACCCAGTACTTC

V: TRBV6-6
size: once
J: TRBJ2-3
D: TRBD2
CDR3: CASSSPTSGSTDTQYF
DNA: TGTGCCAGCAGTTCCCCCACTAGCGGGAGCACAGATACGCAGTATTTT

V: TRBV29-1
size: .
J: TRBJ2-1
D: .
CDR3: CSVSRSRDPYNEQFF
DNA: TGCAGCGTGTCACGGAGCAGGGACCCCTACAATGAGCAGTTCTTC

V: TRBV5-1
size: once
J: TRBJ2-5
D: TRBD1
CDR3: CASSFSGTVETQYF
DNA: TGCGCCAGCAGCTTCAGTGGGACAGTAGAGACCCAGTACTTC

V: TRBV7-9
size: .
J: TRBJ1-2
D: .
CDR3: CASSLNDDGYTF
DNA: TGTGCCAGCAGCTTAAACGACGACGGCTACACCTTC

V: TRBV6-1
size: .
J: TRBJ1-6
D: .
CDR3: CASSEGQFVAPLHF
DNA: TGTGCCAGCAGTGAAGGTCAGTTCGTGGCACCCCTCCACTTT

V: TRBV7-2
size: .
J: TRBJ1-1
D: .
CDR3: CASSLAFNLGGGAFF
DNA: TGTGCCAGCAGCTTAGCGTTCAACTTGGGGGGGGGAGCTTTCTTT

V: TRBV18
size: once
J: TRBJ2-6
D: TRBD1
CDR3: CASSPGGQGSTSGANVLTF
DNA: TGTGCCAGCTCACCTGGGGGACAGGGCTCCACCTCTGGGGCCAACGTCCTGACTTTC

V: TRBV15
size: .
J: TRBJ1-4
D: .
CDR3: CATSRVGGGNEKLFF
DNA: TGTGCCACCAGCAGAGTTGGAGGGGGGAATGAAAAACTGTTTTTT

V: TRBV20-1
size: .
J: TRBJ2-3
D: TRBD2
CDR3: CSASLGTSGRGGKDTQYF
DNA: TGCAGTGCTAGTCTTGGGACTAGCGGGAGAGGGGGTAAAGATACGCAGTATTTT

V: TRBV19
size: .
J: TRBJ1-2
D: .
CDR3: CASSYQNYGYTF
DNA: TGTGCCAGTAGTTATCAGAACTATGGCTACACCTTC

V: TRBV4-2
size: few
J: TRBJ1-3
D: TRBD1
CDR3: CASSQDTGAGNTIYF
DNA: TGTGCCAGCAGCCAAGATACAGGGGCTGGAAACACCATATATTTT

V: TRBV5-6
size: .
J: TRBJ2-5
D: TRBD1
CDR3: CASSHDRVAQETQYF
DNA: TGTGCCAGCAGCCATGACAGGGTTGCCCAAGAGACCCAGTACTTC

V: TRBV3-1/TRBV3-2
size: .
J: TRBJ2-3
D: TRBD2
CDR3: CASSQYSGGTDTQYF
DNA: TGTGCCAGCAGCCAATATAGCGGGGGCACAGATACGCAGTATTTT

V: TRBV9
size: .
J: TRBJ2-3
D: TRBD2
CDR3: CASSVVRTSGTDTQYF
DNA: TGTGCCAGCAGCGTAGTACGGACTAGCGGGACAGATACGCAGTATTTT

V: TRBV7-9
size: .
J: TRBJ2-2
D: .
CDR3: CASSVDGTANTGELFF
DNA: TGTGCCAGCAGCGTCGACGGGACGGCGAACACCGGGGAGCTGTTTTTT

V: TRBV6-5
size: medium-sized
J: TRBJ2-7
D: TRBD2
CDR3: CASSSGPSGRYEQYF
DNA: TGTGCCAGCAGTTCCGGGCCTAGCGGGAGGTACGAGCAGTACTTC

V: TRBV6-5
size: once
J: TRBJ1-2
D: TRBD1
CDR3: CASRFVQGANYGYTF
DNA: TGTGCCAGCAGGTTTGTTCAGGGGGCTAACTATGGCTACACCTTC

V: TRBV19
size: .
J: TRBJ2-7
D: .
CDR3: CASSPRGQSYEQYF
DNA: TGTGCCAGTAGTCCCCGAGGTCAATCCTACGAGCAGTACTTC

V: TRBV5-1
size: .
J: TRBJ2-7
D: .
CDR3: CASSHDSYEQYF
DNA: TGCGCCAGCAGCCACGACTCCTACGAGCAGTACTTC

V: TRBV2
size: .
J: TRBJ2-6
D: .
CDR3: CASSQTPGLRTSGANVLTF
DNA: TGTGCCAGCAGCCAAACTCCGGGACTCAGAACCTCTGGGGCCAACGTCCTGACTTTC

V: TRBV7-3
size: once
J: TRBJ2-7
D: TRBD2
CDR3: CASSLDGGRWAEQYF
DNA: TGTGCCAGCAGCTTAGACGGCGGGAGGTGGGCCGAGCAGTACTTC

V: TRBV4-2
size: .
J: TRBJ2-1
D: .
CDR3: CASSQAGLIMLDNEQFF
DNA: TGTGCCAGCAGCCAAGCAGGGTTGATAATGTTGGACAATGAGCAGTTCTTC

V: TRBV10-3
size: .
J: TRBJ1-2
D: TRBD1
CDR3: CAISVDREAGYTF
DNA: TGTGCCATCAGTGTCGACAGGGAGGCTGGCTACACCTTC

V: TRBV27
size: .
J: TRBJ2-7
D: .
CDR3: CASSLRLASTYEQYF
DNA: TGTGCCAGCAGTTTAAGGCTAGCGTCAACCTACGAGCAGTACTTC

V: TRBV4-1
size: .
J: TRBJ2-5
D: TRBD1
CDR3: CASSRTGTGGIETQYF
DNA: TGCGCCAGCAGCCGAACCGGGACAGGGGGAATCGAGACCCAGTACTTC

V: TRBV6-6
size: .
J: TRBJ2-1
D: .
CDR3: CASSLQGNEQFF
DNA: TGTGCCAGCAGTTTACAGGGTAATGAGCAGTTCTTC

V: TRBV10-1
size: .
J: TRBJ2-2
D: TRBD1
CDR3: CASSSDRSAGELFF
DNA: TGCGCCAGCAGTTCGGACAGGTCGGCCGGGGAGCTGTTTTTT

V: TRBV28
size: few
J: TRBJ1-1
D: .
CDR3: CASSPRLNTEAFF
DNA: TGTGCCAGCAGCCCTAGACTTAACACTGAAGCTTTCTTT

V: TRBV15
size: few
J: TRBJ1-3
D: .
CDR3: CATSRDLSSGNTIYF
DNA: TGTGCCACCAGCAGAGATCTTTCCTCTGGAAACACCATATATTTT

V: TRBV23-1
size: once
J: TRBJ2-2
D: .
CDR3: CASSLRGTGELFF
DNA: TGCGCCAGCAGTTTAAGGGGTACCGGGGAGCTGTTTTTT

V: TRBV7-9
size: .
J: TRBJ1-1
D: .
CDR3: CASSSVGLNTEAFF
DNA: TGTGCCAGCAGCTCCGTCGGGCTGAACACTGAAGCTTTCTTT

V: TRBV27
size: few
J: TRBJ1-1
D: .
CDR3: CASSSDRSPNTEAFF
DNA: TGTGCCAGCAGTTCAGACAGGTCTCCGAACACTGAAGCTTTCTTT

V: TRBV2
size: .
J: TRBJ2-1
D: TRBD2
CDR3: CASRGRASGDNEQFF
DNA: TGTGCCAGCAGAGGGAGGGCTAGCGGGGACAATGAGCAGTTCTTC

V: TRBV27
size: .
J: TRBJ2-7
D: .
CDR3: CASRTAGGAPYEQYF
DNA: TGTGCCAGCAGAACTGCTGGGGGGGCACCCTACGAGCAGTACTTC

V: TRBV18
size: .
J: TRBJ1-1
D: TRBD1
CDR3: CASSRDRTNTEAFF
DNA: TGTGCCAGCTCACGGGACAGGACGAACACTGAAGCTTTCTTT

V: TRBV9
size: .
J: TRBJ2-7
D: .
CDR3: CASSGQNSYEQYF
DNA: TGTGCCAGCAGCGGACAGAACTCCTACGAGCAGTACTTC

V: TRBV5-4
size: .
J: TRBJ1-3
D: .
CDR3: CASSLQGGNTIYF
DNA: TGTGCCAGCAGCTTGCAGGGTGGAAACACCATATATTTT

V: TRBV24-1
size: few
J: TRBJ1-2
D: TRBD1
CDR3: CATSDGGGDRGHGYTF
DNA: TGTGCCACCAGTGATGGGGGTGGAGACAGGGGCCATGGCTACACCTTC

V: TRBV24-1
size: .
J: TRBJ2-3
D: .
CDR3: CATSVWQGTEDTQYF
DNA: TGTGCCACCAGTGTGTGGCAGGGTACGGAGGATACGCAGTATTTT

V: TRBV19
size: .
J: TRBJ2-1
D: TRBD2
CDR3: CASSIGSGRYNEQFF
DNA: TGTGCCAGTAGTATTGGTAGCGGGAGGTACAATGAGCAGTTCTTC

V: TRBV12-3/TRBV12-4
size: .
J: TRBJ1-1
D: .
CDR3: CASSLEESRAFF
DNA: TGTGCCAGCAGTTTAGAGGAGTCGAGAGCTTTCTTT

V: TRBV6-6
size: .
J: TRBJ1-6
D: .
CDR3: CASTGQTNSPLHF
DNA: TGTGCCAGTACGGGACAAACTAATTCACCCCTCCACTTT

V: TRBV28
size: .
J: TRBJ2-1
D: .
CDR3: CASSGKGLSSLSHEQFF
DNA: TGTGCCAGCAGTGGAAAAGGACTGTCTTCTCTTTCCCATGAGCAGTTCTTC

V: TRBV3-1/TRBV3-2
size: .
J: TRBJ1-5
D: .
CDR3: CASSQAGLSNQPQHF
DNA: TGTGCCAGCAGCCAAGCGGGGCTTAGCAATCAGCCCCAGCATTTT

V: TRBV5-1
size: .
J: TRBJ2-5
D: TRBD2
CDR3: CASSPYGLAGGPQTQYF
DNA: TGCGCCAGCAGCCCGTACGGACTAGCGGGAGGGCCGCAGACCCAGTACTTC

V: TRBV5-8
size: .
J: TRBJ2-7
D: TRBD1
CDR3: CASKGVGQGDQEQYF
DNA: TGTGCCAGCAAAGGTGTTGGACAGGGTGACCAAGAGCAGTACTTC